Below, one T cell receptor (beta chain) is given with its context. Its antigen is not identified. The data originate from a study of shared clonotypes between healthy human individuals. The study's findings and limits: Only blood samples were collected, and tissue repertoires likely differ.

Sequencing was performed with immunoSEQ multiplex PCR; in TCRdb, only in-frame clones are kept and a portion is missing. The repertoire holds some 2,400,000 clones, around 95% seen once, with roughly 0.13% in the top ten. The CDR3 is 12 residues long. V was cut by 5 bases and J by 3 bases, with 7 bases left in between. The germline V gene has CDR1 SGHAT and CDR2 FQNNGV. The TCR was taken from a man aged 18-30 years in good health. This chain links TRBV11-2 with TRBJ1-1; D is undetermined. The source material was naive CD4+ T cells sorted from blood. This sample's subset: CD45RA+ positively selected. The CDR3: CASSRRDTEAFF. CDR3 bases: TGTGCCAGCAGCCGAAGGGACACTGAAGCTTTCTTT.